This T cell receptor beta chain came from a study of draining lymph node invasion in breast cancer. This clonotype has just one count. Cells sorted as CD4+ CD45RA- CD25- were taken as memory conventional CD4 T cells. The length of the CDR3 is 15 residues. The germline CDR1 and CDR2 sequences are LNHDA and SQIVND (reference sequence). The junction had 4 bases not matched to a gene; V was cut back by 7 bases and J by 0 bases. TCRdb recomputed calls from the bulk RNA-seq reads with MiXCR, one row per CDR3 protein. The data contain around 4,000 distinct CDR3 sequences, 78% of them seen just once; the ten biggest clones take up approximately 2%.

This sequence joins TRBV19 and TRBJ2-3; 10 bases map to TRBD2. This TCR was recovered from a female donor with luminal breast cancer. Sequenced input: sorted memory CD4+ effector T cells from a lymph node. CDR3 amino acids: CASTRTSGSTDTQYF. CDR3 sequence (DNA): TGTGCCAGTACTAGGACTAGCGGTAGCACAGATACGCAGTATTTT.